These 18 T cell receptor beta chains were all obtained from the same sample, sequenced in a study of cytomegalovirus exposure and HLA in healthy donors (dated by TCRdb to about 2017). To prepare the library, the immunoSEQ multiplex PCR assay was applied. A mixture of 60 forward primers for TCR Vbeta segments and 13 reverse primers for TCR Jbeta segments was used in the multiplex PCR. TCRdb took this table from immuneACCESS and kept in-frame rearrangements with V and J called. Such tables lack part of the clones; where checked against another copy, unresolved V genes explain under half of the gap, and the rest is unexplained. This sample holds 150,000 to 200,000 clones; around three quarters were observed only once. The biggest ten clones account for roughly 7.1% of the sample. The sequenced sample consisted of PBMCs. The source is a man between 35 and 55 years old in good health and CMV-seropositive.

This clone is a singleton in its sample. The rearrangement links TRBV6-6 to TRBJ1-5; D might be TRBD1 (5 bases). Trimming left V 6 bases short and J 5 bases short, with 20 bases between. This CDR3 comprises 16 residues. From germline, CDR1 is MNHNY and CDR2 SVGAGI (reference sequence). DNA for the CDR3: TGTGCCAGCAGCGCCTTTGGACACGGAACCGATCAGCCCCAGCATTTT. Translating gives CASSAFGHGTDQPQHF.

This clone has only a few counts. The rearrangement uses TRBV7-2 and TRBJ2-5, with TRBD2 matching over 12 bases. Germline CDR1 SGHTA, CDR2 FQGNSA. J lost 5 bases, V lost 1 base, and 5 bases had no gene match. The CDR3 has 16 amino acids. CDR3 DNA sequence: TGTGCCAGCAGCTTAGTAGGGCTAGCGGGGGGGGAGACCCAGTACTTC. It yields the protein CASSLVGLAGGETQYF. Supplemented by reference TRBV7-2 and TRBJ2-5, the full variable domain reads GAGVSQSPSNKVTEKGKDVELRCDPISGHTALYWYRQSLGQGLEFLIYFQGNSAPDKSGLPSDRFSAERTGGSVSTLTIQRTQQEDSAVYLCASSLVGLAGGETQYFGPGTRLLVL.

This clone showed up just once. Here the CDR3 reads CASTKGQGKAEAFF. In nucleotides, the CDR3 is TGTGCCAGTACTAAAGGACAGGGGAAGGCTGAAGCTTTCTTT. The chain joins TRBV19 to TRBJ1-1, with 9 bases that match TRBD1. The CDR3 contains 14 residues. J gave up 6 bases and V 7 bases, and 9 bases lay outside the gene matches. The germline V gene encodes CDR1 LNHDA and CDR2 SQIVND (reference sequence). The full variable domain, with the rest looked up from reference TRBV19 and TRBJ1-1, is DGGITQSPKYLFRKEGQNVTLSCEQNLNHDAMYWYRQDPGQGLRLIYYSQIVNDFQKGDIAEGYSVSREKKESFPLTVTSAQKNPTAFYLCASTKGQGKAEAFFGQGTRLTVV.

The chain uses TRBV27 and TRBJ2-4; possible D gene TRBD2, 5 bases. Germline CDR1 MNHEY, CDR2 SMNVEV (reference sequence). This CDR3 comprises 16 residues. V was shortened by 7 bases and J by 0 bases, with 16 bases between the two germline ends. The CDR3 DNA reads as TGTGCCAGCACTAGGACTGTGGATTTAGCCAAAAACATTCAGTACTTC. Translating it yields CASTRTVDLAKNIQYF.

The chain uses TRBV9 and TRBJ1-1, with D unresolved. Between the trimmed V and J ends, which lost 0 bases and 5 bases, there was a span of 11 bases. Per the germline V gene, CDR1 is SGDLS and CDR2 is YYNGEE. The CDR3 is made up of 14 amino acids. The CDR3 nucleotides are TGTGCCAGCAGCGTAGGGCGGGTGGGAACTGAAGCTTTCTTT. Translating gives CASSVGRVGTEAFF.

The rearrangement joins TRBV6-6 to TRBJ1-2; 7 positions match TRBD1. CDR3 length: 15 residues. After removal of 2 bases from V and 4 bases from J, the junction contained 7 bases not matched to a gene. The germline V gene encodes CDR1 MNHNY and CDR2 SVGAGI (reference sequence). The DNA of the CDR3 is TGTGCCAGCAGTTACGCGGCGACAGGGCTCTATGGCTACACCTTC. Translating gives CASSYAATGLYGYTF.

The chain recombines TRBV21-1 with TRBJ2-7; the table gives TRBD2 as D, unverified against the DNA. TRBV21-1 is classified as a pseudogene. The CDR3 runs to 15 residues. The CDR3 DNA is TGTGCCAGCAGCAAAGATAAGCGGGGAGCTTACGAGCAGTACTTC. It translates to CASSKDKRGAYEQYF.

The rearrangement uses TRBV5-4 and TRBJ1-2; TRBD1 agrees at 9 bases. V lost 3 bases to trimming and J lost 7 bases; unmatched junction nucleotides: 7. Per germline, CDR1 SGHNT and CDR2 YYREEE (reference sequence). This CDR3 contains 14 residues. The DNA for the CDR3 is TGTGCCAGCAGCTCCCGGGACAGGGAGGGTGGCTACACCTTC. Translated, it gives CASSSRDREGGYTF.

This sequence joins TRBV4-3 and TRBJ1-1; D gene unclear. This CDR3 has 15 residues. Germline V CDR1 and CDR2: LGHNA, YSLEER. The V end was cut by 0 bases, the J end by 10 bases, with 18 bases between. CDR3 nucleotides: TGCGCCAGCAGCCAAGATTTCGGTCGCGCGGTTGGAGCTTTCTTT. Its translation: CASSQDFGRAVGAFF.

In this sample, this clone turned up a few times. This chain links TRBV19 with TRBJ2-3, with D possibly TRBD1 on 5 matching bases. This CDR3 has 15 residues. Germline values: CDR1 LNHDA, CDR2 SQIVND (reference sequence). Trimming removed 3 bases at V and 0 bases at J, with 10 bases between. Here the CDR3 DNA reads TGTGCCAGTAGTATGGGGCAGGGTAGCACAGATACGCAGTATTTT. Its protein product is CASSMGQGSTDTQYF.

V usage is TRBV5-5 and J usage is TRBJ2-7; 9 bases line up with TRBD1. CDR3 length equals 14 residues. Germline lookup yields CDR1 SGHKS and CDR2 YYEKEE (reference sequence). With V trimmed by 5 bases and J by 4 bases, 7 bases remained unmatched. The CDR3 bases are TGTGCCAGCAGGAACAACAGGGGGCAATACGAGCAGTACTTC. Protein: CASRNNRGQYEQYF.

The chain carries TRBV6-6 and TRBJ2-7; D is possibly TRBD1 (6 bases). V dropped 0 bases and J dropped 4 bases, with 16 bases sitting between them. Germline values: CDR1 MNHNY, CDR2 SVGAGI (reference sequence). The CDR3 is 16 residues long. This CDR3 is CASSYSSRDITYEQYF. DNA for the CDR3: TGTGCCAGCAGTTACTCGAGTAGGGACATTACATACGAGCAGTACTTC.

This clone was seen a few times. The chain couples TRBV14 to TRBJ2-5, with D perhaps TRBD2 (6 bases). This CDR3 spans 14 amino acids. Germline V gene data show CDR1 as SGHDN and CDR2 as FVKESK. The germline V and J ends were trimmed by 4 bases and 5 bases, with 14 bases remaining between them. The CDR3 nucleotides read TGTGCCAGCAGCCGGCCGGGGACTGGGGAGACCCAGTACTTC. Its protein product is CASSRPGTGETQYF.

The rearrangement links TRBV7-9 to TRBJ2-2, with D possibly being TRBD2 (5 bases). CDR1 is SEHNR and CDR2 is FQNEAQ in the germline V gene (reference sequence). V was clipped by 5 bases and J by 0 bases, with 10 bases between them. This CDR3 comprises 15 residues. DNA of the CDR3: TGTGCCAGCAGCCACCGGGATTCGAACACCGGGGAGCTGTTTTTT. Translated, it gives CASSHRDSNTGELFF. The variable domain in full, completed from reference TRBV7-9 and TRBJ2-2, reads DTGVSQNPRHKITKRGQNVTFRCDPISEHNRLYWYRQTLGQGPEFLTYFQNEAQLEKSRLLSDRFSAERPKGSFSTLEIQRTEQGDSAMYLCASSHRDSNTGELFFGEGSRLTVL.

The chain links TRBV2 to TRBJ2-1; 7 bases fit TRBD2. Germline CDR1 is SNHLY and CDR2 is FYNNEI. This CDR3 region has 12 residues. The junction had 3 bases not matched to a gene; V was cut back by 2 bases and J by 11 bases. CDR3 sequence: CASSESGVQQFF. For the CDR3, the DNA is TGTGCCAGCAGTGAAAGCGGGGTTCAGCAGTTCTTC.

CDR3 loop: CASRRQQDSPLHF. In nucleotides, the CDR3 is TGTGCCAGCAGGCGACAGCAGGATTCACCCCTCCACTTT. This chain connects TRBV2 to TRBJ1-6; D possibly corresponds to TRBD1 (5 bases). Looked up from germline, CDR1 is SNHLY and CDR2 is FYNNEI. Trimming removed 6 bases at V and 8 bases at J, with 11 bases between. The CDR3 covers 13 residues.

The chain recombines TRBV6-5 with TRBJ2-7; 7 bases map to TRBD1. Germline trimming cut 0 bases from V and 0 bases from J; bases unmatched to any gene: 2. The CDR3 covers 15 residues. Germline CDR1 and CDR2: MNHEY and SVGAGI. The CDR3 loop is CASSYSTGSSYEQYF. As DNA, the CDR3 is TGTGCCAGCAGTTACTCGACAGGGAGCTCCTACGAGCAGTACTTC.

CDR3: CASSLYPTGGRRGDEQFF. Here the CDR3 DNA reads TGTGCCAGCAGCTTGTACCCGACAGGGGGGCGTCGTGGGGATGAGCAGTTCTTC. The chain has TRBV5-4 and TRBJ2-1; 9 nucleotides line up with TRBD1. The CDR3 is made up of 18 amino acids. The V gene's germline CDR1 is SGHNT and CDR2 YYREEE (reference sequence). Germline trimming cut 1 base from V and 8 bases from J; bases unmatched to any gene: 16. Using reference TRBV5-4 and TRBJ2-1 for the parts outside the CDR3, the full variable domain is ETGVTQSPTHLIKTRGQQVTLRCSSQSGHNTVSWYQQALGQGPQFIFQYYREEENGRGNFPPRFSGLQFPNYSSELNVNALELDDSALYLCASSLYPTGGRRGDEQFFGPGTRLTVL.